The source of this T cell receptor beta chain is a study of CD8 T cells in ankylosing spondylitis. The TCR beta libraries were generated through quantitative 5'-RACE incorporating molecular barcodes. TCRdb re-called the 5' RACE reads with MiXCR, one entry per CDR3 protein. The profile shows fewer than 250,000 distinct CDR3 sequences, roughly a tenth of them singletons. After removal of 1 base from V and 2 bases from J, the junction contained 5 bases not matched to a gene. The CDR3 runs 15 residues. From germline, CDR1 is SEHNR and CDR2 FQNEAQ (reference sequence). V usage is TRBV7-9 and J usage is TRBJ2-7; 7 bases are a match to TRBD1. The sequence derives from a male donor with ankylosing spondylitis or in good health (not recorded which). Material: blood, either unsorted or a sorted T cell fraction (not recorded which). This chain's CDR3 is CASSLEGAQTYEQYF. CDR3 coding DNA: TGTGCCAGCAGCTTAGAGGGGGCCCAAACCTACGAGCAGTACTTC.